This T cell receptor (beta chain) was recovered during a study of PD-1 blockade in classical Hodgkin lymphoma. Regarding the study as a whole: CD4+ but not CD8+ TCR diversity rose significantly by C4D1.

The germline V gene has CDR1 SGHVS and CDR2 FQNEAQ. CDR3 size: 17 residues. V shed 2 bases and J shed 0 bases, with 14 bases lying between them. Brentuximab vedotin exposure varied, and every patient relapsed after autologous stem cell transplantation. Thawed PBMCs were the source of CD4+ T cells, purified by magnetic negative selection. Remarks on this clone: Its antigen is as yet unknown.

Measured with immunoSEQ multiplex PCR; TCRdb has only the in-frame clones, and not every one. The top ten clones hold 2.4% of a sample with about 31,000 clones, 85% of them seen once. The chain recombines TRBV7-8 with TRBJ2-1; tentative D call: TRBD2 (5 bases). The clonotype comes from a human donor with classical Hodgkin lymphoma. The sample here was CD4+ T cells from blood, taken at baseline. The CDR3 coding sequence is TGTGCCAGCAGCTTAAGTAAGGAGGTAGTCTCCTACAATGAGCAGTTCTTC. This encodes CASSLSKEVVSYNEQFF.